This TCR beta chain was recorded in a study of cytomegalovirus exposure and HLA in healthy donors (dated by TCRdb to 2016 to 2017). Regarding the complete study: An earlier analysis of several hundred of the donors reported 250 to 300 Gb of sequence data and 117 million unique TCR beta sequences from some 180 million T cells. About 280 gigabases of sequencing data and approximately 80 million unique TCR sequences were included in an early release covering roughly 700 HLA-typed donors. Of the 350 to 450 genotyped donors, less than 85% were placed in the genetic ancestry cluster associated with self-reported Caucasian donors. The aim of the study was to test whether cataloging public T cell receptors could identify signatures of past pathogen exposure. The T cell repertoires of around 670 subjects were profiled by immunosequencing and related to cytomegalovirus serostatus. Besides the first cohort of under 700 subjects, a separate validation cohort made up of 90 to 150 different subjects was used. The study combined high-throughput TCR immunosequencing, statistical association of individual TCRs with disease status, and machine learning to predict cytomegalovirus infection status. In a later analysis, previously published TCR beta repertoires from 600 to 850 donors were re-analyzed and high-resolution HLA genotyping was added so that TCR occurrence patterns could be studied. The later analysis used no new phenotypic data to find candidate immune exposures, relying instead on TCR beta sequences and their occurrence across donors. In an earlier analysis of 500 to 650 of the donors, high-throughput TCR beta sequencing was used to judge whether each TCR beta V gene segment behaved as functional or pseudogenic. Donor age, sex, ethnicity and CMV serostatus were compiled alongside the repertoire data. Genome-wide SNP genotypes for about three fifths of the roughly 670 donors were used in a later genetic analysis, which treated that subset as a discovery cohort. Every discovery cohort repertoire had been produced on one sequencing platform. Both class I and class II loci were covered by HLA typing, at four-digit resolution. Typing coverage differed by locus: A, B, C, DRB1 and DQB1 were typed in roughly 629-640 donors, DQA1 in roughly 500, DPA1 in 606, and DPB1 in 472. Because of strong linkage in the cohort, roughly five DR-DQ haplotypes were treated as single units for association and clustering. On average, approximately 250,000 unique TCR beta nucleotide sequences were sequenced per donor among roughly 430 genotyped donors of the cohort, with 15% to 20% of those sequences being non-productive.

The paper as a whole reports these results and caveats: In vitro tests confirmed that three of the cytomegalovirus-associated TCR beta chains recognize cytomegalovirus antigens. A further reported finding was that TCR beta sequences accurately predicted the HLA-A and HLA-B alleles for most subjects in the first cohort. A later analysis found that most CMV-associated TCR beta chains appeared HLA-restricted, with HLA associations seemingly driven largely by CMV exposure. In a later genetic analysis, fewer N-insertions in productive TCRs were reported among donors in an Asian-associated ancestry cluster than the approximately 670-donor mean. The presence/absence analyses assumed that sequencing depth was roughly uniform across donors, and that assumption may not be true. CMV serostatus was the only immune exposure information available for the cohort. A later analysis reported that several top co-occurrence clusters appeared linked to parvovirus B19, influenza, CMV and Epstein-Barr virus. A later analysis found that TCR association rates varied across HLA loci, with DRB1 alleles showing the most associated TCRs and HLA-C alleles the fewest. A later analysis associated about 17,000 TCR beta sequences with specific HLA alleles at a false discovery rate of 0.05. Cytomegalovirus status was reported to be diagnosed by the classifier with high specificity and sensitivity in both the original and validation cohorts. In a later analysis, HLA-associated TCR beta chains showed more clonal expansion and lower generation probabilities than non-associated chains that were equally common. It was suggested by the authors that the approach could potentially be generalized to other disease states and immunological phenotypes. Because HLA typing was missing for some donors at each locus, association tests included only the typed subset. Only TCR beta chains were sequenced in this cohort, and the absence of alpha or paired-chain data limited detectable features. Correlated functional status among segregating V segments might reflect linkage disequilibrium, but an unknown experimental factor could not be ruled out. The study listed 164 TCR beta chains as associated with cytomegalovirus. When HLA alleles, especially DR and DQ, strongly co-occurred, attributing TCR associations to individual alleles was difficult. Some IMGT-functional V segments, including TRBV6-2 and TRBV6-3, could not be told apart with the 87-base-pair reads, so those segments were excluded. Some 16 rarely observed V segments, including chromosome 9 orphons, were excluded from the earlier analysis of several hundred of the donors because counts were too low. The sequencing pipeline was judged likely to have produced a cluster of highly shared sequence variants as a technical artifact. Most TCR sequences were observed very rarely across donors, whereas some public TCRs were present in many individuals. In a later genetic analysis, a missense DCLRE1C variant was associated with V-gene and J-gene trimming of TCR beta chains, and the association was replicated in an independent cohort. In an earlier analysis of roughly 560 of the donors, most TCR beta V segments were observed in productive rearrangements about 87% or about 30% of the time, broadly matching IMGT annotations.

The cohort comprised some 730 healthy bone marrow donors. At the time of sampling, all cohort members were nominally healthy, though unrecorded immune exposures were likely present. The donor tested CMV seropositive, placing the donor among the 289 seropositive members of the cohort. A peripheral blood sample was collected from each donor, and TCR beta sequencing was performed on peripheral blood mononuclear cells. The Qiagen DNeasy Blood Extraction Kit was used to extract genomic DNA from the blood cell samples. A remark on this clone: Its binding antigen is unknown. One base away there is no much larger clone; base qualities are not given.

Spanning cysteine to phenylalanine, the CDR3 consists of 16 amino acids. Only the CDR3 DNA stays, 48 bases, in frame from base 1. The germline V gene (reference sequence) yields SGHNT for CDR1 and YYREEE for CDR2. The junction carries 19 bases between V and J, which are trimmed by 4 bases and 6 bases respectively. The library came from the immunoSEQ multiplex PCR assay. The multiplex PCR relied on a mix of 60 forward primers for TCR Vbeta segments and 13 reverse primers for TCR Jbeta segments. The CDR3 region of rearranged TCR beta genes was amplified from genomic DNA with a multiplex PCR assay. On the Illumina HiSeq System, the amplified TCR beta libraries were sequenced as 87-base-pair reads. In the authors' own workflow: In a later analysis, tens of millions of unique TCR beta chains were counted across the approximately 640 repertoires, and about 10 million of these chains were shared by at least two donors. Raw reads were error-corrected and collapsed into unique sequences by a nearest-neighbor algorithm in which closely related sequences were merged to remove PCR and sequencing errors. To assign V, D and J gene segments, CDR3 sequences were aligned to IMGT reference sequences. For a sequence to be retained, a match of at least six nucleotides was required to both a V gene segment and a J gene segment. Rearrangements were called productive when the CDR3 lacked stop codons and stayed in frame with V and J; all others were non-productive. CDR3 was defined by IMGT convention, running from the second conserved V-encoded cysteine to the conserved J-encoded phenylalanine. The earlier analysis of about 530 of the donors excluded any sequence lacking an unambiguous match to a single V gene segment. An earlier analysis of a few hundred of the donors classified V segments as functional when productive rearrangements were above 56.7% and as segregating when the standard deviation between donors was above 5%. A statistical classification framework was developed to diagnose cytomegalovirus status using the catalog of TCR beta chain sequences. In a later analysis, TCR nucleotide sequences were compared against IMGT/GENE-DB human TR gene sequences so that V and J genes could be assigned. The TCRdist pipeline was used in a later analysis to assign CDR3 sequences and most-parsimonious VDJ recombination scenarios. In a later analysis, each TCR beta chain was defined by its CDR3 amino acid sequence together with its V-gene family, and reads lacking a unique V-gene family were excluded. A later analysis removed several hundred highly shared, low-generation-probability nucleotide sequences to deal with suspected cross-contamination and a sequencing artifact. A later analysis calculated a clonal expansion index for each public chain from normalized within-repertoire ranks of inferred template counts. A later analysis computed generation probabilities with a VDJ recombination model fitted to out-of-frame rearrangements, and checked the results against IGoR. Hypergeometric tests were used in a later analysis to score TCR-TCR, TCR-HLA and TCR-CMV co-occurrence, with a repertoire-size bias correction applied to the TCR pairs. False discovery rates were estimated in a later analysis by permuting HLA or CMV assignments 20 times. A later analysis grouped co-occurring TCRs with DBSCAN, adding TCRdist sequence similarity when clustering within HLA-allele-positive subsets. Repertoires with fewer than 30,000 or more than 120,000 public chains were left out of co-occurrence clustering, as were five repertoires with anomalous nucleotide sharing. TCRdb stores this immuneACCESS table with in-frame sequences only. Part of the clones is absent; in the studies checked, under half of the shortfall reflects unresolved V genes, and no reason is known for the rest. V, J and clone size reflect that table, while D and trimming were determined from the DNA. The sample includes some 130,000 clones, with less than 85% observed a single time. The leading ten clones occupy 8.8% of the sample.

The sequence was collected from a woman in her forties or fifties in good health and CMV-seropositive. Recombination joined TRBV5-4 with TRBJ2-2; a tentative D match to TRBD2 spans 6 bases. Sequencing used PBMCs. The sequenced DNA: TGTGCCAGCAGCCCCGGGCGGGGTGGTCTGGCCGGGGAGCTGTTTTTT. Its protein is CASSPGRGGLAGELFF.